The clone carrying this T cell receptor (beta chain) was picked up a small number of times. Its antigen is not identified. The record originates from a study of shared clonotypes between healthy human individuals. Study results and limitations: It was expected that sequencing depth would affect clonotype sharing among donors. Rarefaction analysis demonstrated incomplete sorted-subset sequencing notwithstanding large depth.

Execution of the assay was at deep level. The assay was immunoSEQ multiplex PCR, and TCRdb's table has in-frame clones only and misses some. The sample includes almost 750,000 clones, 55% to 80% of them seen just once. The V gene lost 8 bases and the J gene lost 0 bases, with 11 bases spanning the gap. The CDR3 contains 14 residues. The germline V gene has CDR1 MNHEY and CDR2 SMNVEV (reference sequence). The clonotype originates from a woman in her 30s in good health. This rearrangement joins TRBV27 to TRBJ1-3, with D tentatively TRBD1 (5 bases). The sample taken for sequencing was memory CD4+ T cells sorted from blood. The subset is: CD45RA-negative fraction. The CDR3 DNA follows: TGTGCCAGCCGCGGGGGTTACTCTGGAAACACCATATATTTT. Amino acids: CASRGGYSGNTIYF.